This TCR beta chain originates from a study of blood T cell repertoires in COVID-19 (dated by TCRdb to between 2020 and 2021). About the investigation overall: Samples covering the acute and convalescent phases of COVID-19 were provided by collaborators in the United States, Italy and Spain. The material from the prospective study consisted of cDNA or gDNA derived from T cells, B-cell-depleted T cells, or PBMCs. The dataset comprised deeply sampled blood TCRbeta repertoires from subjects exposed to, actively infected with, or recovered from COVID-19. The repertoires were made available in a free public database intended to serve as a resource for research on the immune response to SARS-CoV-2. The samples were drawn from two sources: the first 160 participants of the ongoing ImmuneRACE study, and 1,254 subjects contributed by 6 global collaborators. The sample metadata nearly always contained a de-identified subject ID, COVID-19 status, age in years and sex. Where available, HLA class I and class II types were obtained from metadata supplied by the sample provider rather than from assay-based typing. Broad study findings and their caveats: The amount of clinical and demographic metadata varied by source and participant and was provided uncurated.

The immunoSEQ Assay, a bias-controlled multiplex PCR, was used to amplify TCRbeta CDR3 regions from genomic DNA. The study's own analysis went as follows. Within the assay, amplification of reference gene primers was used to estimate how many nucleated cells each sample contained. To quantify the absolute abundance of each unique TCRbeta CDR3 rearrangement, sequence reads were collapsed and filtered. For each sample, productive Simpson clonality was calculated by taking the square root of Simpson's diversity index across productive rearrangements. Drawn from immuneACCESS, this table holds only the in-frame rearrangements with V and J called that TCRdb kept. Clones are partly lost; checked studies trace under half to an unresolved V gene and leave the rest unexplained. V, J and clone size derive from that table, while D and trimming were established from the DNA sequence. In all, the sample holds around 95,000 clones, and around four fifths of those were seen once. The biggest ten clones account for roughly 12% of the sample.

From the cysteine through the phenylalanine, the CDR3 covers 15 amino acids. Left in the record is the CDR3 DNA by itself, 45 bases read in frame from the first base. CDR1 and CDR2, per the germline V gene (reference sequence), are SGHNT and YYREEE. V drops 4 bases and J drops 2 bases, leaving 15 bases in between. Collaborating institutions collected whole blood in K2EDTA tubes following their own protocols. For TCRbeta analysis, collaborator samples were shipped as frozen whole blood, as isolated PBMCs, or as DNA extracted from either sample type. With regard to this clone: Its antigen remains undetermined. The record has no base qualities; no much larger clone is one base away.

The V and J segments used are TRBV5-4 and TRBJ1-2, with the D gene uncertain. This clonotype was obtained from a man aged 45 to 65 with active or convalescent COVID-19. Sequenced input: peripheral blood. The DNA sequence reads TGTGCCAGCAGCCACCTCGATGGTAGAAACTATGGCTACACCTTC. Its translation is CASSHLDGRNYGYTF.